The 30 T cell receptor beta chains in this list originate from one sample, sequenced in a study of immune cell composition in non-small cell lung cancer. Here immunoSEQ multiplex PCR was the method, and the copy in TCRdb shows in-frame clones only, minus some. This table holds under 2,500 clones, 70% to 90% found once. What was sequenced was lung tumor tissue. These TCRs come from a human donor with non-small cell lung cancer.

The chain uses TRBV30 and TRBJ2-3; 11 bases are a match to TRBD2. In germline, CDR1 is GTSNPN, CDR2 SVGIG (reference sequence). V lost 6 bases and J lost 5; bases outside the gene matches: 7. The CDR3 spans 14 residues. CDR3: CACRSGRAVDTQYF. The CDR3 nucleotides read TGTGCCTGCCGTAGCGGGAGGGCCGTAGATACGCAGTATTTT.

This chain uses TRBV6-5 with TRBJ1-6; D is unclear. CDR1 and CDR2 (germline): MNHEY, SVGAGI. This CDR3 is built from 15 residues. Trimming took 0 bases from V and 9 from J, leaving 12 bases between them. CDR3 DNA: TGTGCCAGCAGTTACTCGGAGGCAGGAGGTTCACCCCTCCACTTT. It specifies CASSYSEAGGSPLHF.

The chain recombines TRBV5-4 with TRBJ2-7; 7 bases are a match to TRBD1. The V gene end was trimmed by 4 bases and the J gene end by 3 bases; junction bases not matched to a gene: 7. The CDR3 is made up of 14 amino acids. Germline CDR1 reads SGHNT; CDR2 reads YYREEE (reference sequence). Here the CDR3 DNA reads TGTGCCAGCAGCCCCCGGGACAGCTTCTACGAGCAGTACTTC. It encodes CASSPRDSFYEQYF.

CDR3 residues: CASSYSIDTGNIQYF. DNA for the CDR3: TGTGCCAGCAGTTACTCGATCGACACCGGAAACATTCAGTACTTC. V usage is TRBV6-5 and J usage is TRBJ2-4, with D uncertain. V dropped 0 bases and J dropped 6 bases, with 12 bases sitting between them. Germline V CDR1 and CDR2: MNHEY, SVGAGI. The CDR3 sequence is 15 residues long.

The chain links TRBV15 to TRBJ1-4; 7 bases are a match to TRBD1. This CDR3 contains 15 residues. CDR1 is LNHNV and CDR2 is YYDKDF in the germline V gene (reference sequence). The junction had 6 bases not matched to a gene; V was cut back by 0 bases and J by 8 bases. The CDR3 spells CATSRDRLRGEKLFF. The CDR3 bases are TGTGCCACCAGCAGAGATCGTCTCAGGGGGGAAAAACTGTTTTTT.

This sequence joins TRBV5-1 and TRBJ2-7; 7 bases map to TRBD1. This CDR3 has 15 amino acids. J was trimmed by 0 bases and V by 4 bases; bases with no gene match: 7. CDR1 is SGHRS, CDR2 YFSETQ, per germline. The CDR3 protein is CASSGARDSSYEQYF. As DNA, the CDR3 is TGCGCCAGCAGCGGGGCCCGGGACAGCTCCTACGAGCAGTACTTC.

The chain joins TRBV7-9 to TRBJ2-2; 9 nucleotides match TRBD2. This CDR3 contains 18 residues. Germline V gene data show CDR1 as SEHNR and CDR2 as FQNEAQ (reference sequence). V was clipped by 0 bases and J by 2 bases; unmatched bases: 7. The CDR3 DNA reads TGTGCCAGCAGCTTAGCCCCGGGACTAGCCACTAACACCGGGGAGCTGTTTTTT. This codes for CASSLAPGLATNTGELFF.

This chain links TRBV7-8 with TRBJ2-1; 10 bases are shared with TRBD2. The germline CDR1 and CDR2 sequences are SGHVS and FQNEAQ. CDR3 size: 21 residues. Trimming took 6 bases from V and 4 from J; bases not matched to a gene: 24. In DNA form, the CDR3 reads TGTGCCAGCAGTCCACTCCGGGTACTAGCGGGGTCGAATAAGATTTACAATGAGCAGTTCTTC. This codes for CASSPLRVLAGSNKIYNEQFF. The full variable domain, in which reference TRBV7-8 and TRBJ2-1 provide the parts outside the CDR3, is GAGVSQSPRYKVAKRGQDVALRCDPISGHVSLFWYQQALGQGPEFLTYFQNEAQLDKSGLPSDRFFAERPEGSVSTLKIQRTQQEDSAVYLCASSPLRVLAGSNKIYNEQFFGPGTRLTVL.

The gene calls are TRBV19 and TRBJ1-1; 7 nucleotides agree with TRBD1. CDR3 size: 16 residues. Germline V lookup: CDR1 LNHDA, CDR2 SQIVND (reference sequence). Trimming at V came to 6 bases and at J to 5 bases, leaving 15 bases not matched to a gene. DNA of the CDR3: TGTGCCAGTAGGACAACCCTGGGGACAGTGCTTACTGAAGCTTTCTTT. It codes for CASRTTLGTVLTEAFF.

The chain carries TRBV27 and TRBJ2-7; D possibly corresponds to TRBD1 (6 bases). V lost 6 bases to trimming and J lost 5 bases, with 20 bases between them. The CDR3 has 15 residues. Per germline, CDR1 MNHEY and CDR2 SMNVEV (reference sequence). CDR3 sequence reads: CASRLEGGKSDEQYF. The CDR3 nucleotides are TGTGCCAGCAGACTTGAAGGGGGTAAGAGCGACGAGCAGTACTTC.

The chain combines TRBV28 with TRBJ2-7; the match to TRBD2 covers 7 bases. Germline V gene data show CDR1 as MDHEN and CDR2 as SYDVKM. V gave up 6 bases and J gave up 3 bases; unmatched junction bases: 11. The CDR3 length is 15 residues. The CDR3 DNA reads as TGTGCCAGCAGCCTTGGGGGGGTAGGCGGCTACGAGCAGTACTTC. Protein sequence: CASSLGGVGGYEQYF.

The V and J genes are TRBV7-9 and TRBJ1-5; D perhaps matches TRBD1 (5 bases). Germline CDR1 and CDR2: SEHNR and FQNEAQ (reference sequence). CDR3 length: 13 amino acids. V lost 7 bases, J lost 3 bases, and 10 bases lay in between. CDR3 DNA sequence: TGTGCCAGCACTCAGGGTATCAATCAGCCCCAGCATTTT. Translation gives CASTQGINQPQHF.

The chain combines TRBV18 with TRBJ1-4; no firm D call. V lost 3 bases and J lost 0, with 11 bases in between. Germline CDR1 is KGHSH and CDR2 is LQKENI. This CDR3 spans 16 amino acids. The CDR3 DNA sequence: TGTGCCAGCTCACCGTCGGCCGACACAACTAATGAAAAACTGTTTTTT. It codes for CASSPSADTTNEKLFF. Using reference TRBV18 and TRBJ1-4 for the parts outside the CDR3, the full variable domain is NAGVMQNPRHLVRRRGQEARLRCSPMKGHSHVYWYRQLPEEGLKFMVYLQKENIIDESGMPKERFSAEFPKEGPSILRIQQVVRGDSAAYFCASSPSADTTNEKLFFGSGTQLSVL.

This chain joins TRBV11-2 and TRBJ2-5, with 9 bases that match TRBD2. Germline V gene sequence: CDR1 SGHAT, CDR2 FQNNGV. V was pared by 7 bases and J by 1 base, with 7 bases of the junction left unmatched. The CDR3 is 15 residues long. The DNA of the CDR3 is TGTGCCAGCACCCAAGCGGGAGGATCCCAAGAGACCCAGTACTTC. This encodes CASTQAGGSQETQYF.

This chain uses TRBV29-1 with TRBJ2-3; D may be TRBD1 (5 bases). The germline V gene encodes CDR1 SQVTM and CDR2 ANQGSEA. The V gene lost 6 bases and the J gene lost 3 bases, with 10 bases spanning the gap. The CDR3 consists of 12 residues. DNA for the CDR3: TGCAGCGTCGGAAGACAGACAGATACGCAGTATTTT. Its protein product is CSVGRQTDTQYF.

This chain joins TRBV19 and TRBJ2-5; 11 bases are shared with TRBD2. The CDR3 loop spans 15 amino acids. V was pared by 2 bases and J by 5 bases, with 4 bases of the junction left unmatched. Germline CDR1 is LNHDA and CDR2 is SQIVND (reference sequence). Here the CDR3 DNA reads TGTGCCAGTAGTATAAGGTCTAGCGGGAGGGAGACCCAGTACTTC. This codes for CASSIRSSGRETQYF.

The V gene is TRBV6-5, the J gene TRBJ2-1; weak D call: TRBD2 (7 bases). Germline values: CDR1 MNHEY, CDR2 SVGAGI. This CDR3 contains 15 residues. V lost 0 bases and J lost 8, with 14 bases in between. The CDR3 nucleotides are TGTGCCAGCAGTTACTCAGGCGGGGAGGGGGATGAGCAGTTCTTC. It encodes CASSYSGGEGDEQFF.

The V gene is TRBV6-5, the J gene TRBJ1-1; D is uncertain. CDR3 length: 13 amino acids. Germline CDR1 MNHEY, CDR2 SVGAGI. V was clipped by 0 bases and J by 7 bases, with 9 bases between them. CDR3 bases: TGTGCCAGCAGTTACTCGGGGAGAAGTGAAGCTTTCTTT. It specifies CASSYSGRSEAFF.

The gene calls are TRBV2 and TRBJ2-6, with 7 bases identical to TRBD1. Germline loops: CDR1 SNHLY, CDR2 FYNNEI. The CDR3 consists of 15 residues. With 5 bases clipped from V and 0 bases from J, the junction kept 1 base outside the gene matches. The CDR3 reads CASSRDSSGANVLTF. The CDR3, as DNA: TGTGCCAGCAGTCGGGACAGCTCTGGGGCCAACGTCCTGACTTTC.

The chain combines TRBV7-8 with TRBJ1-5; 10 bases are shared with TRBD1. V dropped 5 bases and J dropped 6; count of bases not matched to a gene: 4. The CDR3 runs to 14 residues. CDR1 SGHVS and CDR2 FQNEAQ come from the germline V gene. This CDR3 reads CASSRQGASQPQHF. The CDR3 DNA reads TGTGCCAGCAGCCGACAGGGGGCGAGTCAGCCCCAGCATTTT.

The chain employs TRBV4-3 and TRBJ2-5; 8 bases fit TRBD2. With V trimmed by 1 base and J by 1 base, 2 bases remained unmatched. This CDR3 has 15 residues. Germline V gives CDR1 LGHNA, CDR2 YSLEER. Written as DNA, the CDR3 is TGCGCCAGCAGCCAAGGACTAGCGCCCCAAGAGACCCAGTACTTC. It is translated as CASSQGLAPQETQYF.

This clone showed up just a few times. The gene calls are TRBV10-3 and TRBJ2-2; TRBD2 agrees at 12 bases. Germline CDR1 ENHRY, CDR2 SYGVKD. The CDR3 is 16 amino acids. J lost 1 base, V lost 10 bases, and 7 bases had no gene match. The CDR3 region is CANLTLAGGNTGELFF. CDR3 nucleotides: TGTGCCAACCTAACACTAGCGGGAGGGAACACCGGGGAGCTGTTTTTT.

V and J are TRBV7-9 and TRBJ1-5; the D gene is possibly TRBD1 (5 bases). V lost 3 bases, J lost 6 bases, and 12 bases lay in between. The CDR3 covers 14 residues. Germline loops: CDR1 SEHNR, CDR2 FQNEAQ (reference sequence). For the CDR3, the DNA is TGTGCCAGCAGCTTCGGGGGGTCGGTTCAGCCCCAGCATTTT. Translated, it gives CASSFGGSVQPQHF.

This chain joins TRBV6-6 and TRBJ2-7; 9 nucleotides agree with TRBD2. With V trimmed by 7 bases and J by 6 bases, 16 bases remained unmatched. CDR3 length: 16 amino acids. Germline V gene lookup returns CDR1 MNHNY and CDR2 SVGAGI (reference sequence). CDR3 in amino acids: CASNSPASGRPLEQYF. CDR3 in DNA: TGTGCCAGCAACTCCCCTGCGAGCGGGAGGCCCCTCGAGCAGTACTTC.

V is TRBV5-4 and J is TRBJ1-1, with no clear D. This CDR3 has 13 residues. The V and J ends lost 7 bases and 0 bases respectively, with 10 bases between them. Germline CDR1 is SGHNT and CDR2 is YYREEE (reference sequence). The CDR3 sequence is CASSEALNTEAFF. CDR3 nucleotide sequence: TGTGCCAGCTCGGAGGCACTGAACACTGAAGCTTTCTTT.

The chain carries TRBV6-5 and TRBJ2-1; TRBD1 might be the D (6 bases). V lost 8 bases and J 8 bases, leaving 13 bases between the germline ends. CDR1 is MNHEY and CDR2 is SVGAGI in the germline V gene. The CDR3 is made up of 12 amino acids. The CDR3 nucleotides read TGTGCCAGCGGGACATCCCTATATGAGCAGTTCTTC. Its translation: CASGTSLYEQFF.

V is TRBV18 and J is TRBJ2-5; D gene ambiguous. Trimming stripped 4 bases from V and 5 bases from J, with 8 bases between. CDR1 and CDR2 (germline): KGHSH, LQKENI. The CDR3 covers 12 residues. CDR3 sequence: CASSLLSETQYF. The CDR3 coding sequence is TGTGCCAGCTCACTCCTTTCGGAGACCCAGTACTTC.

This chain uses TRBV2 with TRBJ1-1, with D possibly TRBD1 on 5 matching bases. The CDR3 length is 15 residues. The germline V and J ends were trimmed by 4 bases and 10 bases, with 22 bases remaining between them. CDR1 is SNHLY and CDR2 is FYNNEI in the germline V gene. Here the CDR3 reads CASSVSLAGGAGAFF. CDR3 sequence (DNA): TGTGCCAGCAGTGTCTCCCTGGCGGGGGGAGCCGGAGCTTTCTTT.

The V call is TRBV7-6, the J call TRBJ2-3, with TRBD2 matching 8 bases. The ends lost 3 bases at V and 3 bases at J; junction bases unmatched: 5. CDR1 and CDR2 from the germline V gene are SGHVS and FNYEAQ. The CDR3 totals 15 residues. The CDR3: CASSLSGSYTDTQYF. For the CDR3, the DNA is TGTGCCAGCAGCTTGAGCGGGAGCTATACAGATACGCAGTATTTT.

This clone was counted a few times. The chain has TRBV7-9 and TRBJ2-3; D unclear. The CDR3 is 13 residues long. V dropped 5 bases and J dropped 1 base, with 7 bases sitting between them. Germline V gene data show CDR1 as SEHNR and CDR2 as FQNEAQ (reference sequence). CDR3 sequence reads: CASSLYRTDTQYF. Written as DNA, the CDR3 is TGTGCCAGCAGCCTCTATCGCACAGATACGCAGTATTTT. The full variable domain, completed using reference TRBV7-9 and TRBJ2-3, is DTGVSQNPRHKITKRGQNVTFRCDPISEHNRLYWYRQTLGQGPEFLTYFQNEAQLEKSRLLSDRFSAERPKGSFSTLEIQRTEQGDSAMYLCASSLYRTDTQYFGPGTRLTVL.